A selection of T cell receptor beta chains follows, all from one sample in a study of blood T cell repertoires in COVID-19. Produced via immunoSEQ multiplex PCR; TCRdb's table is partial and in-frame only. Altogether more than 75,000 clones are present, more than 65% being singletons, with the ten largest covering around a quarter. Input material: peripheral blood. These receptors were collected from a man in his 60s with acute or convalescent COVID-19. Each CDR3 is given with its conserved first and last residue. The D gene is left open where the match is weak. Only some rows state a clone size, as once, few, many or a class for expanded clones.

d_call | clone_size | j_call | v_call | cdr3_nt | cdr3_aa
. | . | TRBJ2-3 | TRBV19 | TGTGCCAGTAGACCGCAACAGGGTAGAACAGATACGCAGTATTTT | CASRPQQGRTDTQYF
TRBD2 | . | TRBJ2-1 | TRBV7-9 | TGTGCCAGCAGCGGCACCAGCGGGGGGGCAAGGAATGAGCAGTTCTTC | CASSGTSGGARNEQFF
TRBD1 | . | TRBJ2-2 | TRBV28 | TGTGCCAGCCAGCAACCGGGACAGGGTCCCGGGGAGCTGTTTTTT | CASQQPGQGPGELFF
TRBD1 | . | TRBJ1-6 | TRBV5-1 | TGCGCCAGCAGCTTGGTGGAGTTTCCATTCAGGGGGAATTCACCCCTCCACTTT | CASSLVEFPFRGNSPLHF
TRBD1 | . | TRBJ1-2 | TRBV5-1 | TGCGCCAGCAGCTTCACGGGACAGCGCGCCAACTATGGCTACACCTTC | CASSFTGQRANYGYTF
TRBD1 | . | TRBJ2-7 | TRBV6-5 | TGTGCCAGCAGTTACCGGGACAGGGGCTACGAGCAGTACTTC | CASSYRDRGYEQYF
TRBD2 | . | TRBJ2-1 | TRBV9 | TGTGCCAGCAGCGTAGAGGGGACTACGCAGTTCTTC | CASSVEGTTQFF
. | . | TRBJ2-2 | TRBV5-1 | TGCGCCAGCAGCGGCCGAGGGTCCAACACCGGGGAGCTGTTTTTT | CASSGRGSNTGELFF
TRBD2 | . | TRBJ2-5 | TRBV4-1 | TGCGCCAGCAGTTCCGGACTAGCGGGGGGCGGGGAGTCCCAGTACTTC | CASSSGLAGGGESQYF
. | few | TRBJ1-5 | TRBV5-6 | TGTGCCAGCAGCTTGGGGTGGGGAGTCGATCAGCCCCAGCATTTT | CASSLGWGVDQPQHF
TRBD2 | . | TRBJ2-5 | TRBV4-1 | TGCGCCAGCAGCAGGACTAGCCAAGAGACCCAGTACTTC | CASSRTSQETQYF
. | . | TRBJ1-2 | TRBV7-9 | TGTGCCAGCAGCTTAGTCGGGGGAGATGTTGGCGGCTACACCTTC | CASSLVGGDVGGYTF
. | . | TRBJ2-3 | TRBV6-4 | TGTGCCAGCAGGGCCTCTAGCACAGATACGCAGTATTTT | CASRASSTDTQYF
. | . | TRBJ2-1 | TRBV27 | TGTGCCAGCAGTTCTCAGGGGCCGATTTACAATGAGCAGTTCTTC | CASSSQGPIYNEQFF
. | . | TRBJ1-5 | TRBV28 | TGTGCCAGCAGTTTACCAGCCACTGCGGGGGGCAGGGGTCAGCCCCAGCATTTT | CASSLPATAGGRGQPQHF
. | . | TRBJ1-1 | TRBV14 | TGTGCCAGCAGCCCCCTAGGTTTGAACACTGAAGCTTTCTTT | CASSPLGLNTEAFF
. | . | TRBJ2-7 | TRBV7-5 | TGTGCCAGAAGCTTGGGGGGGGAGGGTACCCGGGACAGGGGGTCTCGGTACTACTACGAGCAGTACTTC | CARSLGGEGTRDRGSRYYYEQYF
TRBD2 | . | TRBJ2-1 | TRBV4-2 | TGTGCCAGCAGCCAAGTAGGGCGGGGGGGCGATTCCAACAATGAGCAGTTCTTC | CASSQVGRGGDSNNEQFF
. | . | TRBJ1-3 | TRBV4-1 | TGCGCCAGCAGCCAAGAGAAGGGGTTCGGAAACACCATATATTTT | CASSQEKGFGNTIYF
. | . | TRBJ1-1 | TRBV7-9 | TGTGGATCGAAGGGGCCGGGGGGTCCCTGGGGGAACACTGAAGCTTTCTTT | CGSKGPGGPWGNTEAFF
TRBD1 | . | TRBJ1-2 | TRBV19 | TGTGCCAGTAGTCATCGGACAGGGCCGGATGGCTACACCTTC | CASSHRTGPDGYTF
. | few | TRBJ1-2 | TRBV5-1 | TGCGCCAGCAGCTTGGCTCCCAACTATGGCTACACCTTC | CASSLAPNYGYTF
. | . | TRBJ2-2 | TRBV6-2/TRBV6-3 | TGTGCCAGCAGTTACCTCGGTGGCACCGGGGAGCTGTTTTTT | CASSYLGGTGELFF
. | . | TRBJ2-1 | TRBV20-1 | TGCAGTGCTAGTCATACGGGGAGCTCCTACAATGAGCAGTTCTTC | CSASHTGSSYNEQFF
. | . | TRBJ1-2 | TRBV2 | TGTGCCAGCAGTGAATTTCGGTATGGCTACACCTTC | CASSEFRYGYTF
TRBD1 | . | TRBJ1-5 | TRBV2 | TGTGCCAGCAAGGGGGACAGTGGGCCCCAGCATTTT | CASKGDSGPQHF
TRBD1 | . | TRBJ2-2 | TRBV7-2 | TGTGCCAGCAGCTTTCAGGGGGCAAACACCGGGGAGCTGTTTTTT | CASSFQGANTGELFF
. | . | TRBJ1-6 | TRBV7-8 | TGTGCCAGCAGCTTATTTCACCCAGAAAATAATTCACCCCTCCACTTT | CASSLFHPENNSPLHF
TRBD2 | . | TRBJ2-1 | TRBV12-5 | TGTGCTAGTGGCCGGGGGACTAGCGGTTACAATGAGCAGTTCTTC | CASGRGTSGYNEQFF
. | . | TRBJ2-1 | TRBV2 | TGTGCCGGTACCTACAGGCCCCGGAATGAGCAGTTCTTC | CAGTYRPRNEQFF
TRBD1 | . | TRBJ1-6 | TRBV27 | TGTGCCAGCAGTTCCTGGACAGGGTCTAATTCACCCCTCCACTTT | CASSSWTGSNSPLHF
. | . | TRBJ2-3 | TRBV19 | TGTGCCAGTAGTATAGGGAACAGGATTAGCACAGATACGCAGTATTTT | CASSIGNRISTDTQYF
TRBD2 | . | TRBJ2-1 | TRBV3-1/TRBV3-2 | TGTGCCAGCAGCCACATCCTCGGGGGGAACCGCATAGAGCAGTTCTTC | CASSHILGGNRIEQFF
. | once | TRBJ2-2 | TRBV5-3 | TGTGCCAGAAGCTTCGCGGGACCACCGACTCACAGCACCGGGGAGCTGTTTTTT | CARSFAGPPTHSTGELFF
. | . | TRBJ2-7 | TRBV4-3 | TGCGCCAGCAGCCAAGGGACAGTCTACGAGCAGTACTTC | CASSQGTVYEQYF
TRBD1 | . | TRBJ1-3 | TRBV11-2 | TGTGCCAGCAGCTCGCGACAGGGAAGCGGAAACACCATATATTTT | CASSSRQGSGNTIYF
. | few | TRBJ1-2 | TRBV20-1 | TGCAGTGCGAGTAGGCGGCAAAACTATGGCTACACCTTC | CSASRRQNYGYTF
TRBD1 | . | TRBJ2-1 | TRBV19 | TGTGCCAGTAGTACGCAATACTACCTAGGACAGGGGAAGGACAATGAGCAGTTCTTC | CASSTQYYLGQGKDNEQFF
TRBD1 | . | TRBJ2-3 | TRBV5-8 | TGTGCCAGACCTTCGACAGGGAGCACAGATACGCAGTATTTT | CARPSTGSTDTQYF
. | . | TRBJ1-4 | TRBV2 | TGTGCCAGCATGGGGGAGGTCCGGGAAAAACTGTTTTTT | CASMGEVREKLFF
TRBD1 | . | TRBJ2-2 | TRBV5-1 | TGCGCCAGCAGCTTGGGACAGGGGGGACACGGGGAGCTGTTTTTT | CASSLGQGGHGELFF
. | . | TRBJ2-5 | TRBV20-1 | TGCAGTGCTAGTGAAGGGACTTTTGGGAACCAAGAGACCCAGTACTTC | CSASEGTFGNQETQYF
TRBD2 | . | TRBJ2-3 | TRBV5-1 | TGCGCCAGCAGCTTTAGCGGGGGGAGTCCACAATATACGCAGTATTTT | CASSFSGGSPQYTQYF
TRBD2 | . | TRBJ2-3 | TRBV10-3 | TGTGCCATCAGTGAGTCCGTACTAGCGGGGCCTAGCAGTCCAGATACGCAGTATTTT | CAISESVLAGPSSPDTQYF
TRBD1 | . | TRBJ1-3 | TRBV5-1 | TGCGCCAGCAAAAGGGGACAGGGGTCCTCTGGAAACACCATATATTTT | CASKRGQGSSGNTIYF
TRBD2 | . | TRBJ2-1 | TRBV7-9 | TGTGCCAGCAGCACGGGACTAGCGGTCTCCTACAATGAGCAGTTCTTC | CASSTGLAVSYNEQFF
TRBD1 | . | TRBJ1-4 | TRBV19 | TGTGCCAGTAAACTACAGGGGGCGAGCGAAAAACTGTTTTTT | CASKLQGASEKLFF
. | once | TRBJ2-3 | TRBV3-1/TRBV3-2 | TGTGCCGGCAGCCAAGGCCTAGCCCGCCCTAACGGCGCAGATACGCAGTATTTT | CAGSQGLARPNGADTQYF
. | . | TRBJ2-5 | TRBV5-1 | TGCGCCAGCAGGATAGGGGGGACAGCGACCGTGTTGGAGACCCAGTACTTC | CASRIGGTATVLETQYF
. | . | TRBJ1-2 | TRBV13 | TGTGCCAGCAGCTCCTGGCGGGCCTCGGATGGCTACACCTTC | CASSSWRASDGYTF
. | . | TRBJ2-5 | TRBV6-6 | TGTGCCAGCAGTTACTCCCGGTTGGTGGAGACCCAGTACTTC | CASSYSRLVETQYF
. | . | TRBJ2-2 | TRBV7-6 | TGTGCCAGCAGCTTAGGGGCAGGGGCCGGGGAGCTGTTTTTT | CASSLGAGAGELFF
TRBD1 | . | TRBJ1-1 | TRBV3-1/TRBV3-2 | TGTGCCAGCAGCCCCCAGTATTTACAGGGGGCTGAAGCTTTCTTT | CASSPQYLQGAEAFF
TRBD2 | once | TRBJ2-1 | TRBV11-2 | TGTGCCAGCAGCCGCGCCCCGGGGGGGGCCAGGCAGTTCTTC | CASSRAPGGARQFF
. | once | TRBJ1-1 | TRBV18 | TGTGCCAGCTCACCACTTCGGGAAACTGAAGCTTTCTTT | CASSPLRETEAFF
TRBD1 | . | TRBJ1-1 | TRBV5-6 | TGTGCCAGCAGCCGGACAGGGAGGACTGAAGCTTTCTTT | CASSRTGRTEAFF
. | . | TRBJ2-1 | TRBV7-9 | TGTGCCAGCAGCTTCGGGATACGCGATGAGCAGTTCTTC | CASSFGIRDEQFF
. | . | TRBJ1-6 | TRBV18 | TGTGCCAGCTCGCCTTACCTTAACAAGGGGAAGGATAATTCACCCCTCCACTTT | CASSPYLNKGKDNSPLHF